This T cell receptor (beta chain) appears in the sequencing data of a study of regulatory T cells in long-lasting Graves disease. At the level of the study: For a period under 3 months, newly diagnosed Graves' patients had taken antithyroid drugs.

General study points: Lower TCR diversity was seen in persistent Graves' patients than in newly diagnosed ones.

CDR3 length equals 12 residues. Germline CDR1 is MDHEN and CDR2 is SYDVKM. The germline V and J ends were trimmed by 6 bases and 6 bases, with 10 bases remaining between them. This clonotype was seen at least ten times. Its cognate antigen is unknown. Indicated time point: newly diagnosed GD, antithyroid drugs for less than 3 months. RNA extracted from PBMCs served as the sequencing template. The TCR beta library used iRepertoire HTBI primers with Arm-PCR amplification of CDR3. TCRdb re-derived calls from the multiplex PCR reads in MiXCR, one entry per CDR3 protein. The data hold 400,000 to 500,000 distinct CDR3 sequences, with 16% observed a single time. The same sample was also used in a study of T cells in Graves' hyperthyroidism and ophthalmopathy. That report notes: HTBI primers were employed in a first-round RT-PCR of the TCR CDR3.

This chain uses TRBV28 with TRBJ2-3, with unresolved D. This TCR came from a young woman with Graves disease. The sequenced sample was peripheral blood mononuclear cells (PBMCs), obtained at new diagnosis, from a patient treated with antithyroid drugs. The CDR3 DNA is TGTGCCAGCAGCATAGAAGGGGATACGCAGTATTTT. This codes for CASSIEGDTQYF.